These 27 T cell receptor beta chains share one sample of origin, sequenced in a study of brain T cells in children with intractable seizures. The time point denotes: blood from clinic visit 5 months post-surgery; TSC patient then seizure free. Method: immunoSEQ multiplex PCR; TCRdb's copy keeps in-frame clones and lacks some. The data show a few hundred thousand clones, nearly 95% seen once. The input for sequencing was peripheral blood, taken approximately 5 months after surgery. These receptors were obtained from a boy in the first two years of life with tuberous sclerosis and intractable seizures.

V gene TRBV19 combines with J gene TRBJ2-2; no firm D call. This CDR3 is built from 11 residues. Per germline, CDR1 LNHDA and CDR2 SQIVND (reference sequence). V gave up 5 bases and J gave up 6 bases, with 4 bases separating them. CDR3 sequence reads: CASSFSGELFF. DNA for the CDR3: TGTGCCAGTAGTTTTTCCGGGGAGCTGTTTTTT.

The count of this clone is one. J is TRBJ2-5 and V is TRBV5-1; TRBD1 agrees at 9 bases. V lost 1 base to trimming and J lost 5 bases; unmatched junction nucleotides: 3. The CDR3 sequence is 14 residues long. CDR1 is SGHRS, CDR2 YFSETQ, per germline. In nucleotides, the CDR3 is TGCGCCAGCAGCTTGACAGGGGGCAGGGAGACCCAGTACTTC. Translating it yields CASSLTGGRETQYF.

This chain connects TRBV3-1 (or the pseudogene TRBV3-2) to TRBJ2-7; D remains ambiguous. The germline gives CDR1 LGHDT, CDR2 YNNKEL (reference sequence). Trimming pared 1 base from V and 3 bases from J, leaving 7 bases between. This CDR3 is built from 13 residues. In DNA form, the CDR3 reads TGTGCCAGCAGCCAAGCCAACCGCTACGAGCAGTACTTC. It specifies CASSQANRYEQYF.

The genes are TRBV5-4 and TRBJ1-2, with D perhaps TRBD1 (5 bases). The V end lost 0 bases, the J end lost 9 bases, and 18 bases lay between the germline ends. The CDR3 has 15 amino acids. Germline CDR1 reads SGHNT; CDR2 reads YYREEE (reference sequence). CDR3 nucleotide sequence: TGTGCCAGCAGCTTGGAGGCAGGGCCTGCAATTCGCTACACCTTC. Translation gives CASSLEAGPAIRYTF.

The rearrangement joins TRBV19 to TRBJ2-5; D is unclear. Trimming pared 3 bases from V and 5 bases from J, leaving 16 bases between. Germline values: CDR1 LNHDA, CDR2 SQIVND (reference sequence). CDR3 length: 15 amino acids. The chain's CDR3 is CASSMAKGEVETQYF. The CDR3 DNA is TGTGCCAGTAGTATGGCCAAGGGTGAGGTGGAGACCCAGTACTTC.

This clone was observed many times. V is TRBV7-9 and J is TRBJ2-3; 7 bases match TRBD2. The germline V gene has CDR1 SEHNR and CDR2 FQNEAQ (reference sequence). The CDR3 spans 16 residues. V shed 4 bases and J 0 bases; nucleotides not matched to a gene: 7. The CDR3 loop is CASSWSGASSTDTQYF. The CDR3 DNA follows: TGTGCCAGCAGCTGGAGCGGGGCCTCTAGCACAGATACGCAGTATTTT.

As DNA, the CDR3 is TGTGCCAGTAGTATTCTAATTGGTGGAAACACCATATATTTT. Translation: CASSILIGGNTIYF. The V gene is TRBV19, the J gene TRBJ1-3; the D is unclear. Germline V gene sequence: CDR1 LNHDA, CDR2 SQIVND (reference sequence). The CDR3 loop spans 14 amino acids. V was cut by 3 bases and J by 3 bases, with 9 bases left in between.

The V and J genes are TRBV5-1 and TRBJ2-5; D not resolved. The V gene's germline CDR1 is SGHRS and CDR2 YFSETQ. The CDR3 sequence is 16 residues long. V dropped 0 bases and J dropped 5 bases, with 17 bases sitting between them. CDR3 in amino acids: CASSLVYPPRMETQYF. CDR3 coding DNA: TGCGCCAGCAGCTTGGTCTACCCGCCGAGGATGGAGACCCAGTACTTC.

The chain carries TRBV12-2 and TRBJ2-1. TRBV12-2 is listed as a pseudogene. This CDR3 spans 12 amino acids. This chain's CDR3 is CASRLVKYEQFF. The DNA of the CDR3 is TGTGCAAGTCGCTTAGTGAAGTATGAGCAGTTCTTC.

V and J are TRBV9 and TRBJ1-4; 7 bases map to TRBD1. The germline V gene has CDR1 SGDLS and CDR2 YYNGEE. V shed 4 bases, J shed 4 bases, and the junction held 7 bases outside the gene matches. The CDR3 totals 15 residues. The CDR3 loop is CASSTETGFNEKLFF. The DNA of the CDR3 is TGTGCCAGCAGCACCGAGACAGGGTTTAATGAAAAACTGTTTTTT.

This rearrangement joins TRBV18 to TRBJ2-3; D ambiguous. CDR3 length equals 17 residues. The germline CDR1 and CDR2 sequences are KGHSH and LQKENI. Between the trimmed V and J ends, which lost 0 bases and 0 bases, there was a span of 13 bases. The CDR3 DNA reads TGTGCCAGCTCACCACCGGGTTTCCCATCTAGCACAGATACGCAGTATTTT. Translation gives CASSPPGFPSSTDTQYF.

The gene calls are TRBV9 and TRBJ1-1, with D unresolved. Germline loops: CDR1 SGDLS, CDR2 YYNGEE. The CDR3 runs 16 residues. The V end lost 4 bases, the J end lost 1 base, and 17 bases lay between the germline ends. The CDR3, as DNA: TGTGCCAGCAGCCCCCGGTCCACTTCCTGGAACACTGAAGCTTTCTTT. Encoded protein: CASSPRSTSWNTEAFF.

This rearrangement joins TRBV5-4 to TRBJ1-1; 7 bases agree with TRBD1. CDR3 size: 15 residues. Trimming cost V 0 bases and J 8 bases; bases outside gene matches: 10. Germline CDR1 SGHNT, CDR2 YYREEE (reference sequence). CDR3 amino acids: CASSLDGRGSDEAFF. The CDR3, as DNA: TGTGCCAGCAGCTTGGACGGCAGGGGGTCAGACGAAGCTTTCTTT.

The chain uses TRBV18 and TRBJ2-2, with D perhaps assigned TRBD1 or TRBD2 (5 bases each). Trimming pared 6 bases from V and 5 bases from J, leaving 13 bases between. Looked up from germline, CDR1 is KGHSH and CDR2 is LQKENI. The CDR3 is 14 residues long. The CDR3 region has the DNA TGTGCCAGCTCCCCCTTTGAGGGGACCGGGGAGCTGTTTTTT. Translating it yields CASSPFEGTGELFF.

To note about this clone: A read error may produce the germline difference seen at one junction end. V gene TRBV9 combines with J gene TRBJ1-3; D possibly corresponds to TRBD1 (5 bases). The CDR3 is 14 residues long. Germline V gene sequence: CDR1 SGDLS, CDR2 YYNGEE. CDR3: CASSVPDNGDTIYF. Written as DNA, the CDR3 is TGTGCCAGCAGCGTCCCGGACAATGGAGACACCATATATTTT.

This clone was found once. The V call is TRBV7-2, the J call TRBJ1-1; possibly TRBD1 for D (6 bases). The CDR3 has 15 amino acids. V lost 2 bases and J 0 bases, leaving 10 bases between the germline ends. CDR1 is SGHTA and CDR2 is FQGNSA in the germline V gene. The CDR3 spells CASSLWGGMNTEAFF. The CDR3 DNA follows: TGTGCCAGCAGCTTATGGGGGGGCATGAACACTGAAGCTTTCTTT.

The chain couples TRBV3-1 (or the pseudogene TRBV3-2) to TRBJ2-5; 14 bases fit TRBD2. The CDR3 totals 13 residues. The V gene's germline CDR1 is LGHDT and CDR2 YNNKEL (reference sequence). J was trimmed by 13 bases and V by 4 bases; bases with no gene match: 5. The CDR3 DNA reads as TGTGCCAGCAGCCCGGGACTAGCGGGGGATCGGTACTTC. The encoded protein is CASSPGLAGDRYF.

The chain uses TRBV2 and TRBJ2-5; 10 nucleotides agree with TRBD2. Germline trimming cut 11 bases from V and 5 bases from J; bases unmatched to any gene: 14. The CDR3 has 15 amino acids. Germline values: CDR1 SNHLY, CDR2 FYNNEI. The CDR3 sequence: CAEGLAVGVRETQYF. The CDR3 nucleotides are TGTGCCGAAGGACTAGCGGTGGGAGTAAGGGAGACCCAGTACTTC.

This rearrangement joins TRBV9 to TRBJ2-3; D might be TRBD2 (5 bases). CDR3 length: 14 amino acids. Germline V lookup: CDR1 SGDLS, CDR2 YYNGEE. Trimming removed 4 bases at V and 6 bases at J, with 15 bases between. The CDR3 region has the DNA TGTGCCAGCAGCCTAGAGGGCCCCGCGGATACGCAGTATTTT. As protein: CASSLEGPADTQYF.

The gene calls are TRBV30 and TRBJ1-2; D is possibly TRBD1 (6 bases). CDR3 length: 14 amino acids. V was shortened by 3 bases and J by 1 base, with 12 bases between the two germline ends. Germline CDR1 GTSNPN, CDR2 SVGIG (reference sequence). CDR3 region: CAWRTWGRNYGYTF. CDR3 nucleotides: TGTGCCTGGAGGACTTGGGGGCGTAACTATGGCTACACCTTC.

The chain joins TRBV11-3 to TRBJ2-3; 8 bases match TRBD2. Germline V gene lookup returns CDR1 SGHNT and CDR2 YENEEA. After removal of 1 base from V and 5 bases from J, the junction contained 5 bases not matched to a gene. This CDR3 has 15 amino acids. The DNA for the CDR3 is TGTGCCAGCAGCTTAGGACTAGCGTTGGGAGATACGCAGTATTTT. Amino acids: CASSLGLALGDTQYF.

The chain couples TRBV6-5 to TRBJ2-1; D tentatively reads TRBD1 or TRBD2 (5 bases each). Looked up from germline, CDR1 is MNHEY and CDR2 is SVGAGI. This CDR3 is built from 13 residues. V was clipped by 5 bases and J by 7 bases, with 12 bases between them. CDR3 sequence reads: CASSRPGPNEQFF. The CDR3 region has the DNA TGTGCCAGCAGTCGCCCGGGACCAAATGAGCAGTTCTTC.

The V gene is TRBV11-3, the J gene TRBJ2-1; 7 bases fit TRBD1. Germline V CDR1 and CDR2: SGHNT, YENEEA. This CDR3 contains 16 residues. The junction had 5 bases not matched to a gene; V was cut back by 1 base and J by 2 bases. The CDR3 DNA follows: TGTGCCAGCAGCTTAGCAGGGGGAGACCCCTACAATGAGCAGTTCTTC. As protein: CASSLAGGDPYNEQFF.

The chain is built from TRBV19 and TRBJ1-2, with D tentatively TRBD1 (5 bases). The V end lost 5 bases, the J end lost 7 bases, and 23 bases lay between the germline ends. Germline CDR1 is LNHDA and CDR2 is SQIVND (reference sequence). This CDR3 comprises 16 residues. The CDR3 coding sequence is TGTGCCAGTAGTGTCCTAATACCGGACGGGGGGGGTGGCTACACCTTC. Protein sequence: CASSVLIPDGGGGYTF.

The chain combines TRBV28 with TRBJ2-7, with D possibly matching TRBD2 (5 bases). The V and J ends lost 3 bases and 1 base respectively, with 13 bases between them. This CDR3 is built from 15 residues. Per the germline V gene, CDR1 is MDHEN and CDR2 is SYDVKM. CDR3 bases: TGTGCCAGCAGTTTTGTAGCGAGAGTTTCCTACGAGCAGTACTTC. It yields the protein CASSFVARVSYEQYF.

The J gene is TRBJ2-2, the V gene TRBV7-9, with D tentatively TRBD1 (6 bases). The CDR3 covers 12 residues. Deletions cut 7 bases from V and 6 bases from J, with 9 bases between. The germline V gene has CDR1 SEHNR and CDR2 FQNEAQ (reference sequence). The CDR3 bases are TGTGCCAGCACCCCAGGGGCCGGGGAGCTGTTTTTT. It yields the protein CASTPGAGELFF.

The V gene is TRBV23-1, the J gene TRBJ1-5; D unresolved. TRBV23-1 is flagged as an ORF with uncertain function. The V gene lost 4 bases and the J gene lost 0 bases, with 16 bases spanning the gap. The CDR3 has 17 amino acids. CDR3 loop: CASSLGYRKISNQPQHF. CDR3 coding DNA: TGCGCCAGCAGTCTGGGCTACCGAAAAATTAGCAATCAGCCCCAGCATTTT.